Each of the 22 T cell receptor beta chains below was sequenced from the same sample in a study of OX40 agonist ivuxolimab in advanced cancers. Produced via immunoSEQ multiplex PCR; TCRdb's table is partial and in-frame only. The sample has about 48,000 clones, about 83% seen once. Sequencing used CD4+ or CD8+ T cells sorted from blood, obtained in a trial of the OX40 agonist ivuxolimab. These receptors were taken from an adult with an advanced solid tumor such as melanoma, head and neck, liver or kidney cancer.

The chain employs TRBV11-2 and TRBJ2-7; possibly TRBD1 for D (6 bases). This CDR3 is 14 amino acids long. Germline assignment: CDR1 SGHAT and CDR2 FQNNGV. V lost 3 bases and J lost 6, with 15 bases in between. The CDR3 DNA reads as TGTGCCAGCAGCTTCAGTCCCACAGGGTTCGAGCAGTACTTC. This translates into CASSFSPTGFEQYF.

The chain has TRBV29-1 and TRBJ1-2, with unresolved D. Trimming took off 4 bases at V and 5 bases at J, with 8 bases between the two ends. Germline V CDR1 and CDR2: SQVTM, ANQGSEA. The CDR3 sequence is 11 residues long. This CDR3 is CSVVLDYGYTF. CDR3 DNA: TGCAGCGTTGTCTTGGATTATGGCTACACCTTC.

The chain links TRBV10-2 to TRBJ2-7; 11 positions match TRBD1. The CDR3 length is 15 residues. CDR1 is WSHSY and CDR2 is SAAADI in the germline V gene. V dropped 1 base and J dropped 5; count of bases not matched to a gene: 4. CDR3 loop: CASSEWDRGKDEQYF. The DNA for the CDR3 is TGCGCCAGCAGTGAGTGGGACAGGGGGAAAGACGAGCAGTACTTC.

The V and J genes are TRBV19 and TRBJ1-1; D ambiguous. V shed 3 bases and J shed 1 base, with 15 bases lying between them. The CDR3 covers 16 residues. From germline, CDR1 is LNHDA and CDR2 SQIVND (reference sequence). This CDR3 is CASSIKVRDPNTEAFF. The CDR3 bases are TGTGCCAGTAGTATTAAGGTAAGGGATCCGAACACTGAAGCTTTCTTT.

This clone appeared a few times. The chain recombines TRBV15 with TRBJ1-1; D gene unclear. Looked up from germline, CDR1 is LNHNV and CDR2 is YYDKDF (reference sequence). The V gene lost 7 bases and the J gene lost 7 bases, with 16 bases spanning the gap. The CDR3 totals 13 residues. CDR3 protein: CATTGNLNIEAFF. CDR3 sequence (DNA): TGTGCCACCACCGGGAACCTAAATATTGAAGCTTTCTTT.

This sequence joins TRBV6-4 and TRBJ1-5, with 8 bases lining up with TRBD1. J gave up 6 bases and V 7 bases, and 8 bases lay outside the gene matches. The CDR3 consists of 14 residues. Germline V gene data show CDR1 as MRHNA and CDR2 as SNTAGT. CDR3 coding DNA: TGTGCCAGCAAGCACGACAGGGGAGGTCAGCCCCAGCATTTT. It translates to CASKHDRGGQPQHF.

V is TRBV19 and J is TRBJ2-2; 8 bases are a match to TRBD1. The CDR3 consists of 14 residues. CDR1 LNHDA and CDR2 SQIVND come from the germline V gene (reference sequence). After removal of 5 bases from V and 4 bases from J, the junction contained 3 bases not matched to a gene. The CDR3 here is CASSLTGGTGELFF. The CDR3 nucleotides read TGTGCCAGTAGTCTTACAGGGGGCACCGGGGAGCTGTTTTTT.

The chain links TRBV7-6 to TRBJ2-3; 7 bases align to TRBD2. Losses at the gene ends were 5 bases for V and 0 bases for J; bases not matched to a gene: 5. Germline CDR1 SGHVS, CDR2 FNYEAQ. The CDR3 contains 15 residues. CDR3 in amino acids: CASSRRLASTDTQYF. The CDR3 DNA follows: TGTGCCAGCAGCCGACGACTAGCCAGCACAGATACGCAGTATTTT.

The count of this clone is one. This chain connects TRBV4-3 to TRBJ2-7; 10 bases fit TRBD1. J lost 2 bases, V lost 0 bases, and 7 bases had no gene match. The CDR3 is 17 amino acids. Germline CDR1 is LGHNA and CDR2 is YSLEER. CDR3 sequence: CASSQDWETGGAYEQYF. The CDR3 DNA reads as TGCGCCAGCAGCCAAGATTGGGAGACAGGGGGCGCCTACGAGCAGTACTTC.

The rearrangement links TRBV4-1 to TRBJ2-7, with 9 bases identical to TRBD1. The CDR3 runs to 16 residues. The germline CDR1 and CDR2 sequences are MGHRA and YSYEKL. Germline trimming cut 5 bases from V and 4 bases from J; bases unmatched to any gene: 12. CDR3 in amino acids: CASSTLGAGQGYEQYF. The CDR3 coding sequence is TGCGCCAGCAGCACCCTAGGCGCGGGACAGGGATACGAGCAGTACTTC.

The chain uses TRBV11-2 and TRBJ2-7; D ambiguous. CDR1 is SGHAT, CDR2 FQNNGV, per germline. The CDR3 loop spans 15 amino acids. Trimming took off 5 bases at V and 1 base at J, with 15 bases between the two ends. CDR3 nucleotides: TGTGCCAGCAGCCACTCCTCAACACCTTCCTACGAGCAGTACTTC. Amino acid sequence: CASSHSSTPSYEQYF. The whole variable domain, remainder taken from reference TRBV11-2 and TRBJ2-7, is EAGVAQSPRYKIIEKRQSVAFWCNPISGHATLYWYQQILGQGPKLLIQFQNNGVVDDSQLPKDRFSAERLKGVDSTLKIQPAKLEDSAVYLCASSHSSTPSYEQYFGPGTRLTVT.

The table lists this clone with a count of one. CDR3 sequence: CASRGGTGRNYGYTF. CDR3 in DNA: TGCGCCAGCAGGGGGGGGACAGGAAGAAACTATGGCTACACCTTC. V is TRBV10-1 and J is TRBJ1-2; 8 positions match TRBD1. The junction had 8 bases not matched to a gene; V was cut back by 6 bases and J by 2 bases. The CDR3 spans 15 residues. Germline V gene lookup returns CDR1 WNHNN and CDR2 SYGVQD (reference sequence).

The CDR3 DNA reads TGCAGCGTTGAAGGGGAGAAAACAGATACGCAGTATTTT. Translation gives CSVEGEKTDTQYF. J is TRBJ2-3 and V is TRBV29-1, with a tentative D call TRBD2 (5 bases). The CDR3 is 13 residues long. V lost 1 base, J lost 3 bases, and 8 bases lay in between. Per the germline V gene, CDR1 is SQVTM and CDR2 is ANQGSEA.

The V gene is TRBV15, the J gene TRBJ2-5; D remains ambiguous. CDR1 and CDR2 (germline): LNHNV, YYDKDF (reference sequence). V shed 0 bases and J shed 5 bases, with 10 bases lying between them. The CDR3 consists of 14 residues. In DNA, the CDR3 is TGTGCCACCAGCAGAGAAGAGCCCGGCGAGACCCAGTACTTC. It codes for CATSREEPGETQYF.

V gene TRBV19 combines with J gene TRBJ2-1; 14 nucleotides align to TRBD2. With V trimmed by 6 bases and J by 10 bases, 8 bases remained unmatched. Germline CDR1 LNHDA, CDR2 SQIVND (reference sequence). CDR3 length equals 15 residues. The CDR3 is CASRGPGLAGVEQFF. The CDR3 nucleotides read TGTGCCAGTAGAGGGCCGGGACTAGCGGGGGTCGAGCAGTTCTTC.

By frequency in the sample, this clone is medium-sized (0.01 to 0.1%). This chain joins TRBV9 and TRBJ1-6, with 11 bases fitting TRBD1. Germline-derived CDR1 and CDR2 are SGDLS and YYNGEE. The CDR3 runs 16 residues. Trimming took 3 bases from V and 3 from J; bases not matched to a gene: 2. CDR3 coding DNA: TGTGCCAGCAGCGACGGGACAGGGGGCTATAATTCACCCCTCCACTTT. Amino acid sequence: CASSDGTGGYNSPLHF.

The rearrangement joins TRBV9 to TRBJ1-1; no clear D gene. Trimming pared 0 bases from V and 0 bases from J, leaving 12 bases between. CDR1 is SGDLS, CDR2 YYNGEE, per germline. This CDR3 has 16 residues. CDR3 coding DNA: TGTGCCAGCAGCGTAGATTTAGGGATCATGAACACTGAAGCTTTCTTT. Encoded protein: CASSVDLGIMNTEAFF.

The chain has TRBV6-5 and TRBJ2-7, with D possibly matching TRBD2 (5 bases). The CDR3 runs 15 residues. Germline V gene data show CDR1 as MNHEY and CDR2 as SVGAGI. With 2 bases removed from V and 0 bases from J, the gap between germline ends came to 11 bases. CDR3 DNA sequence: TGTGCCAGCAGTTACGGGCGGGTGAGCTCCTACGAGCAGTACTTC. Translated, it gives CASSYGRVSSYEQYF.

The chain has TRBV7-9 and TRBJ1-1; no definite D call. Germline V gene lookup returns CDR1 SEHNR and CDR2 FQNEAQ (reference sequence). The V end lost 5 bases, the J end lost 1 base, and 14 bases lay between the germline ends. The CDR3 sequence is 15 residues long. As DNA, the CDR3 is TGTGCCAGCAGCCCCCTAGTCCCCCGGAACACTGAAGCTTTCTTT. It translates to CASSPLVPRNTEAFF.

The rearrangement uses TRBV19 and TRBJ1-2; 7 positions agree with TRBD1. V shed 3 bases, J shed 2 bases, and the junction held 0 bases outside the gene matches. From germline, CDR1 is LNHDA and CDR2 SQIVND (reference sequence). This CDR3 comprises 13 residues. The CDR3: CASSMTGNYGYTF. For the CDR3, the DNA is TGTGCCAGTAGTATGACAGGGAACTATGGCTACACCTTC.

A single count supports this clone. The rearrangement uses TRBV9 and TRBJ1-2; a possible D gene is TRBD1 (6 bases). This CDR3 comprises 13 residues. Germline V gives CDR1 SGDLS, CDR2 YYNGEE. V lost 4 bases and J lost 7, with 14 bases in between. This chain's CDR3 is CASSPGGQSGYTF. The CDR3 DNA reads TGTGCCAGCAGCCCGGGGGGGCAGAGTGGCTACACCTTC. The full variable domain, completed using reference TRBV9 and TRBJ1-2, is DSGVTQTPKHLITATGQRVTLRCSPRSGDLSVYWYQQSLDQGLQFLIQYYNGEERAKGNILERFSAQQFPDLHSELNLSSLELGDSALYFCASSPGGQSGYTFGSGTRLTVV.

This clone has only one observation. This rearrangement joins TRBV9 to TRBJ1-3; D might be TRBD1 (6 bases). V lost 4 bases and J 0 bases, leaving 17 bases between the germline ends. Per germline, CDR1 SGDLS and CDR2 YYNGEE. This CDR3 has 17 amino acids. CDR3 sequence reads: CASSPAGHASSGNTIYF. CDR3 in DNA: TGTGCCAGCAGCCCAGCGGGACATGCAAGCTCTGGAAACACCATATATTTT.